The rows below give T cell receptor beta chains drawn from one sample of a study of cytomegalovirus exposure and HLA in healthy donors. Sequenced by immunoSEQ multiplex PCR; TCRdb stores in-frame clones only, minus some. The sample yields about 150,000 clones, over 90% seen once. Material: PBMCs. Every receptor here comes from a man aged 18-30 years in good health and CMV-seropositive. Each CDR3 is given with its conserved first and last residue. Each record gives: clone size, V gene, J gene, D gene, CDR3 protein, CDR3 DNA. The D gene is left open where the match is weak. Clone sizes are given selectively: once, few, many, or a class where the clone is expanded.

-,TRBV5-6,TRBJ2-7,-,CASSLDGYYEQYF,TGTGCCAGCAGCTTGGACGGGTACTACGAGCAGTACTTC
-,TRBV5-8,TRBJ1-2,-,CASRNGAPYGYTF,TGTGCCAGCAGGAATGGAGCGCCCTATGGCTACACCTTC
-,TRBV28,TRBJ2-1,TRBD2,CASSLSVGLAGHSKQFF,TGTGCCAGCAGTTTAAGCGTTGGACTAGCGGGGCATTCAAAACAGTTCTTC
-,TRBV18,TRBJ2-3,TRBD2,CASSPSASGRMEDTQYF,TGTGCCAGCTCACCATCGGCTAGCGGGAGGATGGAGGATACGCAGTATTTT
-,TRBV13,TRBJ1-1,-,CASSLGRGTEAFF,TGTGCCAGCAGCTTAGGCCGGGGGACTGAAGCTTTCTTT
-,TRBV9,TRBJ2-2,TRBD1,CASSLLRGPGELFF,TGTGCCAGCAGCCTACTCAGGGGGCCCGGGGAGCTGTTTTTT
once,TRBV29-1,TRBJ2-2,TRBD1,CSAGDRGHQAGELFF,TGCAGCGCCGGGGACAGGGGGCATCAAGCCGGGGAGCTGTTTTTT
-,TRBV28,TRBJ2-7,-,CASSTGNLSREQYF,TGTGCCAGCAGCACAGGGAACCTGTCGCGGGAGCAGTACTTC
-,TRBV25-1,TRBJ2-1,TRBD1,CASSELTGNNEQFF,TGTGCCAGCAGTGAATTGACAGGGAACAATGAGCAGTTCTTC
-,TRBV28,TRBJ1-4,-,CASSSDLRGTNEKLFF,TGTGCCAGCAGCTCTGACCTACGAGGGACTAATGAAAAACTGTTTTTT
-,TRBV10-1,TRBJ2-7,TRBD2,CASSRLAGAYEQYF,TGCGCCAGCAGCAGACTAGCGGGGGCCTACGAGCAGTACTTC
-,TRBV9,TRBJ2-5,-,CATSRLPGGGETQYF,TGTGCCACCTCCAGACTACCAGGAGGAGGAGAGACCCAGTACTTC
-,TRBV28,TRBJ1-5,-,CASSLWGGNSNQPQHF,TGTGCCAGCAGTTTATGGGGAGGGAATAGCAATCAGCCCCAGCATTTT
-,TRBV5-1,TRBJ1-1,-,CASSVTTVAEAFF,TGCGCCAGCAGCGTAACGACAGTAGCTGAAGCTTTCTTT
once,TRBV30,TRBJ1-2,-,CAWSEWTQGYYGYTF,TGTGCCTGGAGTGAATGGACCCAGGGATACTATGGCTACACCTTC
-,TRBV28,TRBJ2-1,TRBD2,CASRQRSGRAVMNEQFF,TGTGCCAGCAGGCAACGGAGCGGGAGGGCCGTTATGAATGAGCAGTTCTTC
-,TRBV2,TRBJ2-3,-,CASSAVDTQYF,TGTGCCAGCTCGGCGGTAGATACGCAGTATTTT
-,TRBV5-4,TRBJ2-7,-,CASSLAEGMAYEQYF,TGTGCCAGCAGCTTGGCCGAGGGAATGGCCTACGAGCAGTACTTC
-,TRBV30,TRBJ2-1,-,CAWSIYNEQFF,TGTGCCTGGAGCATTTACAATGAGCAGTTCTTC
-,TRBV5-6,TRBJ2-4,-,CASSFYGGGLAKNIQYF,TGTGCCAGCAGCTTCTACGGGGGAGGACTAGCCAAAAACATTCAGTACTTC
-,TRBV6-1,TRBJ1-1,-,CASSTRRGYTEAFF,TGTGCCAGCAGTACCCGTAGGGGTTACACTGAAGCTTTCTTT
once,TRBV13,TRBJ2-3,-,CASSYSTREQYF,TGTGCCAGCAGCTACTCGACTAGGGAGCAGTATTTT
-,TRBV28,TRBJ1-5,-,CASSLTGPDPDQPQHF,TGTGCCAGCAGCTTGACAGGTCCGGACCCGGATCAGCCCCAGCATTTT
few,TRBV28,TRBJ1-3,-,CASSFLSRGLGNTIYF,TGTGCCAGCAGTTTCTTGTCTAGGGGACTCGGAAACACCATATATTTT
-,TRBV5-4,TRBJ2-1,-,CASSMASGSSYNEQFF,TGTGCCAGCAGCATGGCCTCTGGTAGCTCCTACAATGAGCAGTTCTTC
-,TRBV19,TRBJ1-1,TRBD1,CASSMDRGSEAFF,TGTGCCAGTAGTATGGACAGGGGGTCTGAAGCTTTCTTT
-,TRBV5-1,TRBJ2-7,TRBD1,CASSFGGQGAGEQYF,TGCGCCAGCAGCTTTGGGGGACAGGGGGCGGGTGAGCAGTACTTC
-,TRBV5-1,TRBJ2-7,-,CASSRIQGGSYEQYF,TGCGCCAGCAGCCGGATCCAGGGAGGCTCCTACGAGCAGTACTTC
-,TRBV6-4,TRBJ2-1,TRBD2,CASSGEGAGDEQFF,TGTGCCAGCAGTGGGGAGGGAGCGGGCGATGAGCAGTTCTTC
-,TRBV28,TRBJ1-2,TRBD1,CASSPAPGQGGGYTF,TGTGCCAGCAGTCCGGCCCCGGGACAGGGGGGCGGCTACACCTTC